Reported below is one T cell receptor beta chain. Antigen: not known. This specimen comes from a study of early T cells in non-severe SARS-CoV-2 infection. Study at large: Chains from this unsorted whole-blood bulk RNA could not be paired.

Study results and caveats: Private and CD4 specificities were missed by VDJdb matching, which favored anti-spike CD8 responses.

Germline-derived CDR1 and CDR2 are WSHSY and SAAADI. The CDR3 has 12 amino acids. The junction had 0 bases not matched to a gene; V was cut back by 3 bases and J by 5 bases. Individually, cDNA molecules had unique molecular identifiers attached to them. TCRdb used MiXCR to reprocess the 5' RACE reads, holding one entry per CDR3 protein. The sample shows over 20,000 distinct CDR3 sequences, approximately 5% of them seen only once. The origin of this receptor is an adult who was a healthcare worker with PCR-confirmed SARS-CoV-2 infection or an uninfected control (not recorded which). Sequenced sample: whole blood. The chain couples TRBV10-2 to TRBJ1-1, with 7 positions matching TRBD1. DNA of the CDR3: TGCGCCAGCAGTGAACAGGGGACTGAAGCTTTCTTT. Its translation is CASSEQGTEAFF.